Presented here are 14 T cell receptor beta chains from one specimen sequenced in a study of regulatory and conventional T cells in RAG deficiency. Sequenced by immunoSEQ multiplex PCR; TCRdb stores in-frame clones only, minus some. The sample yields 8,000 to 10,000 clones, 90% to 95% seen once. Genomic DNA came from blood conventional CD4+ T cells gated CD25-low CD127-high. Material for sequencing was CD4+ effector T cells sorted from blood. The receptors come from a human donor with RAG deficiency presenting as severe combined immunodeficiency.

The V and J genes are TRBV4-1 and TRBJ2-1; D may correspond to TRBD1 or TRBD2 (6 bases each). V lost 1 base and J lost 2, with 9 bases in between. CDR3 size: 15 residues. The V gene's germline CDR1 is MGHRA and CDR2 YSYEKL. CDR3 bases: TGCGCCAGCAGCCAAGGGAGGGGGGCCTACAATGAGCAGTTCTTC. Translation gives CASSQGRGAYNEQFF.

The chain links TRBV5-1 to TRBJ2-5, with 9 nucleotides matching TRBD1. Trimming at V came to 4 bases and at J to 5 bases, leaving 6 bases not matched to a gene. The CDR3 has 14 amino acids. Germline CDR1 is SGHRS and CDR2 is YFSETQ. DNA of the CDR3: TGCGCCAGCAGCCGGACAGGGGCGGGCGAGACCCAGTACTTC. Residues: CASSRTGAGETQYF.

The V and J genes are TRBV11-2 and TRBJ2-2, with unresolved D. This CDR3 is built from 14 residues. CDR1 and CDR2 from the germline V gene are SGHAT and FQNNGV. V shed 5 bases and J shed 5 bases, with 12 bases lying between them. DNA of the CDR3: TGTGCCAGCAGCCTAACCAGGCCAACCGGGGAGCTGTTTTTT. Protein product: CASSLTRPTGELFF.

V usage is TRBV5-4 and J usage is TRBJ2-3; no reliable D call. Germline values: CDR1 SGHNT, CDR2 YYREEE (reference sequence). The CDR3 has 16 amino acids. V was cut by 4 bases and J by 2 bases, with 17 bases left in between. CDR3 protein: CASSQRVYTNTDTQYF. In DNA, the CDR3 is TGTGCCAGCAGCCAACGTGTTTATACCAACACAGATACGCAGTATTTT.

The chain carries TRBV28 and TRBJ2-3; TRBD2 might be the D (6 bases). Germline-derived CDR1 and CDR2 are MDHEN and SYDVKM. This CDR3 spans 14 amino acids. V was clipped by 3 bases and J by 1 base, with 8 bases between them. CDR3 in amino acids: CASSFGGGTDTQYF. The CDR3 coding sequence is TGTGCCAGCAGTTTCGGAGGGGGCACAGATACGCAGTATTTT.

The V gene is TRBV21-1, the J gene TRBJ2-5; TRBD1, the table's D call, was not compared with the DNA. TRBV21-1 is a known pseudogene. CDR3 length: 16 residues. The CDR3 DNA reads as TGTGCCAGCAGCAAAGGCGGACGGACAGCCCAAGAGACCCAGTACTTC. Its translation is CASSKGGRTAQETQYF.

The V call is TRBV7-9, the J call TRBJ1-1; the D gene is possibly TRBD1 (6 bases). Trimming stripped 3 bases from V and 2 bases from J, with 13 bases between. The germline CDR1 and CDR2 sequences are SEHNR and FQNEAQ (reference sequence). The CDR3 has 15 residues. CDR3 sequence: CASSLAGGVNTEAFF. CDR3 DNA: TGTGCCAGCAGCTTGGCCGGGGGCGTAAACACTGAAGCTTTCTTT.

Here the CDR3 DNA reads TGCGCCAGCCAACAGGGGAACCAAGAGACCCAGTACTTC. Translating gives CASQQGNQETQYF. The rearrangement links TRBV5-1 to TRBJ2-5, with 7 nucleotides matching TRBD1. The CDR3 covers 13 residues. CDR1 is SGHRS, CDR2 YFSETQ, per germline. V lost 7 bases to trimming and J lost 0 bases; unmatched junction nucleotides: 3.

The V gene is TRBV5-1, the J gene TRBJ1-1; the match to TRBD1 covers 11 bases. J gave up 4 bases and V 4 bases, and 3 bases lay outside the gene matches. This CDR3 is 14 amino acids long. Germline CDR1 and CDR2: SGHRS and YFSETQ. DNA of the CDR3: TGCGCCAGCAGCGGACAGGGGGCAGGCACTGAAGCTTTCTTT. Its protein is CASSGQGAGTEAFF.

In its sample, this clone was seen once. The DNA of the CDR3 is TGTGCCATCAGTGAGGGGGTTCCCTACGAGCAGTACTTC. The encoded protein is CAISEGVPYEQYF. This chain joins TRBV10-3 and TRBJ2-7; the D is unclear. V was shortened by 2 bases and J by 2 bases, with 7 bases between the two germline ends. From germline, CDR1 is ENHRY and CDR2 SYGVKD. CDR3 size: 13 residues.

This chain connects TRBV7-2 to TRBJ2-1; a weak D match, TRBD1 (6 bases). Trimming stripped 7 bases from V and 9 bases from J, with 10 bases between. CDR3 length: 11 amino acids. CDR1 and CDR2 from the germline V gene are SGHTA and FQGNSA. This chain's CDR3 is CASTRQVEQFF. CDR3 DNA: TGTGCCAGCACCAGACAGGTTGAGCAGTTCTTC.

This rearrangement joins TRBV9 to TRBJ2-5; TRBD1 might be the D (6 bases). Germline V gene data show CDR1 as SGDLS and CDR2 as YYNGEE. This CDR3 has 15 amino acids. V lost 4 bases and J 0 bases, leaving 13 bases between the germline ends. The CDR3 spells CASSHRRGYQETQYF. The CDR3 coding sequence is TGTGCCAGCAGCCATCGAAGGGGGTACCAAGAGACCCAGTACTTC.

The CDR3 DNA reads as TGTGCCAGCAGCCGGATTACGCAGGCGGCCAACGTCCTGACTTTC. It specifies CASSRITQAANVLTF. The V call is TRBV9, the J call TRBJ2-6; D remains unclear. V was pared by 4 bases and J by 6 bases, with 14 bases between. Germline assignment: CDR1 SGDLS and CDR2 YYNGEE. The CDR3 sequence is 15 residues long.

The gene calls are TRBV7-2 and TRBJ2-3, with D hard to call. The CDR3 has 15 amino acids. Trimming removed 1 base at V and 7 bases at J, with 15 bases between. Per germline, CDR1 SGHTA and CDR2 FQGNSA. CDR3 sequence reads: CASSLVFPFLHTQYF. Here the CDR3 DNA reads TGTGCCAGCAGCTTAGTTTTCCCCTTCTTACATACGCAGTATTTT. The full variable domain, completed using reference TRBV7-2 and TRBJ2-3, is GAGVSQSPSNKVTEKGKDVELRCDPISGHTALYWYRQSLGQGLEFLIYFQGNSAPDKSGLPSDRFSAERTGGSVSTLTIQRTQQEDSAVYLCASSLVFPFLHTQYFGPGTRLTVL.